A selection of T cell receptor beta chains follows, all from one sample in a study of T cells after posttransplantation cyclophosphamide. Sequenced by immunoSEQ multiplex PCR; TCRdb stores in-frame clones only, minus some. The table has about 22,000 clones, 73% seen once. The specimen was memory CD4+ T cells sorted from PBMCs. The receptors here all came from a woman in her sixties or seventies in good health, CMV-negative, and a related stem cell transplant donor. Each CDR3 is given with its conserved first and last residue. The D gene is left open where the match is weak. Clone sizes are given selectively: once, few, many, or a class where the clone is expanded.

CDR3 DNA	CDR3 protein	D gene	clone size	V gene	J gene
TGTGCCAGCAGTTACCGACAGGGGAGGCCCGGGGAGCTGTTTTTT	CASSYRQGRPGELFF	TRBD1	NA	TRBV28	TRBJ2-2
TGCGCCAGCGCCCAAAAAGCAGGGCGGGAGCAGTACTTC	CASAQKAGREQYF	TRBD2	NA	TRBV5-1	TRBJ2-5
TGTGCCAGCAGTACCAGCCGGGTGGGTCCTAACTATGGCTACACCTTC	CASSTSRVGPNYGYTF	NA	NA	TRBV28	TRBJ1-2
TGTGCCAGCAGCAAATTAGGGAGTAGCACAGATACGCAGTATTTT	CASSKLGSSTDTQYF	NA	few	TRBV28	TRBJ2-3
TGCGCCAGCAGCCAAGACCGCAGCGGGAGAAGGAATGAGCAGTTCTTC	CASSQDRSGRRNEQFF	TRBD2	NA	TRBV4-1	TRBJ2-1
TGTGCCAGTAGTGTACAGCCGGCCTACGAGCAGTACTTC	CASSVQPAYEQYF	NA	few	TRBV19	TRBJ2-7
TGTGCCAGCAGCCCTCCAGACAGGGTTTCTGGAAACACCATATATTTT	CASSPPDRVSGNTIYF	TRBD1	once	TRBV9	TRBJ1-3
TGTGCCAGCAGGCGAGGGACAGGGGCGGGCAAAAACATTCAGTACTTC	CASRRGTGAGKNIQYF	TRBD1	NA	TRBV28	TRBJ2-4
TGTGCCAGTACTATGGCGGCCGAGCAGTACTTC	CASTMAAEQYF	NA	NA	TRBV6-6	TRBJ2-7
TGCGCCAGCAGCTTTACCGGGGGACCCTCATACGAGCAGTACTTC	CASSFTGGPSYEQYF	NA	NA	TRBV5-1	TRBJ2-7
TGTGCCGGGACGAGCTCTGGGGCCAACGTCCCGACTTTC	CAGTSSGANVPTF	NA	NA	TRBV30	TRBJ2-6
TGTGCCAGCAGTTTAAAGGGGTCTGGGGCCAACGTCCTGACTTTC	CASSLKGSGANVLTF	NA	NA	TRBV27	TRBJ2-6
TGTGCCAGCAGTTTGCTCCCAGGGCAACTGTTTTTT	CASSLLPGQLFF	NA	NA	TRBV28	TRBJ1-4